The rows below give T cell receptor beta chains drawn from one sample of a study of blood T cell repertoires in COVID-19. Clones were sequenced by immunoSEQ multiplex PCR, and TCRdb holds only the in-frame ones, with some missing. The sample records around 170,000 clones, approximately 74% being singletons. Input material: peripheral blood. All receptors derive from a woman of 80 years or more with acute or convalescent COVID-19. Both conserved end residues are part of each CDR3. Fields, in order: CDR3 protein, CDR3 DNA, J gene, D gene, V gene. D genes are given only for firm matches.

CASSLGLAGGNTGELFF TGCGCCAGCAGCTTGGGACTAGCGGGAGGGAACACCGGGGAGCTGTTTTTT TRBJ2-2 TRBD2 TRBV5-1
CASWTGYGYTF TGTGCCAGCTGGACAGGCTATGGCTACACCTTC TRBJ1-2 TRBD1 TRBV28
CASSFAGKVPFGELFF TGTGCCAGCAGTTTTGCAGGGAAGGTTCCCTTCGGGGAGCTGTTTTTT TRBJ2-2 . TRBV27
CASTHPSGNIYETQYF TGTGCCAGCACCCATCCCAGCGGGAACATCTATGAGACCCAGTACTTC TRBJ2-5 TRBD2 TRBV27
CSVDSNYGYTF TGCAGCGTGGACAGTAACTATGGCTACACCTTC TRBJ1-2 . TRBV29-1
CATQTGQRGSQPQHF TGTGCCACCCAAACGGGACAAAGGGGAAGTCAGCCCCAGCATTTT TRBJ1-5 . TRBV6-5
CASSDPRFPNEQYF TGTGCCAGCAGTGATCCGCGGTTTCCGAACGAGCAGTACTTC TRBJ2-7 . TRBV25-1
CASSLVICSSAEPVPDTQYF TGTGCCAGCAGCTTAGTAATCTGCTCCTCCGCGGAACCCGTGCCAGATACGCAGTATTTT TRBJ2-3 . TRBV11-3
CASSLVGGALPEQYF TGTGCCAGCAGCTTAGTCGGAGGGGCACTCCCCGAGCAGTACTTC TRBJ2-7 . TRBV7-8
CASSLGGGSRSYEQYF TGTGCCAGCAGCTTAGGTGGCGGTAGCCGCTCCTACGAGCAGTACTTC TRBJ2-7 . TRBV7-2
CASSETRVGAFF TGCGCCAGCAGTGAAACCAGGGTTGGAGCTTTCTTT TRBJ1-1 . TRBV10-2
CASSSLTGSGETQYF TGTGCCAGTAGTAGCCTGACTGGGAGTGGGGAGACCCAGTACTTC TRBJ2-5 . TRBV19